This T cell receptor (beta chain) was sequenced during a study of T cell responses to AZD1222 COVID-19 vaccine. Germline assignment: CDR1 LNHDA and CDR2 SQIVND (reference sequence). The CDR3 is 16 amino acids. The V end lost 5 bases, the J end lost 0 bases, and 14 bases lay between the germline ends. Points on this clone: What it binds is unknown.

Second doses were pooled across both intervals (about 4 or about 12 weeks). Libraries were prepared by immunoSEQ multiplex PCR; TCRdb keeps only in-frame clonotypes and omits some of them. The data show more than 90,000 clones, around 89% seen once. Whole-study results and caveats: Within unmutated variant regions lay the reported targets of nearly half of spike-specific TCRs. The donor group comprised mostly white British people and more females; the analysis possibly underestimated clonal diversity. Compared with day 0, the breadth and depth of the Spike-specific TCR repertoire rose significantly after two doses of AZD1222.

This chain links TRBV19 with TRBJ1-3, with D perhaps matching TRBD1 (6 bases). The sequenced sample was peripheral blood, obtained 28 days after the second AZD1222 dose. This sequence originates from an adult who received the AZD1222 COVID-19 vaccine. CDR3 nucleotide sequence: TGTGCCAGTAGTCCCCGGGGACATGGCTCTGGAAACACCATATATTTT. Translation: CASSPRGHGSGNTIYF. Full variable domain (rest looked up from reference TRBV19 and TRBJ1-3): DGGITQSPKYLFRKEGQNVTLSCEQNLNHDAMYWYRQDPGQGLRLIYYSQIVNDFQKGDIAEGYSVSREKKESFPLTVTSAQKNPTAFYLCASSPRGHGSGNTIYFGEGSWLTVV.